The rows below give T cell receptor beta chains drawn from one sample of a study of T cell responses to AZD1222 COVID-19 vaccine. Some clones are missing from TCRdb's copy, which holds only in-frame ones; the method was immunoSEQ multiplex PCR. The data hold fewer than 150,000 clones, with around 88% observed a single time. Sample: peripheral blood, taken on day 0 of AZD1222 vaccination. The receptors derive from an adult in good health. The CDR3 runs from the conserved cysteine through the conserved F or W. D genes are given only for firm matches. Size is omitted from some rows. Given values are once, few, many or a class for expanded clones.

cdr3_aa cdr3_nt d_call clone_size j_call cdr3_length v_call
CASSPDGLSYEQYF TGTGCCAGCTCACCGGACGGGCTTTCCTACGAGCAGTACTTC NA NA TRBJ2-7 14 TRBV18
CASSFSDRAGEQYF TGTGCCAGCAGTTTTTCGGACCGAGCAGGCGAGCAGTACTTC NA NA TRBJ2-7 14 TRBV28
CASSLAGGNYEQYF TGTGCCAGCAGCTTAGCCGGGGGGAACTACGAGCAGTACTTC TRBD2 NA TRBJ2-7 14 TRBV11-2
CASSWTEGETQYF TGTGCCAGCAGCTGGACAGAGGGAGAGACCCAGTACTTC NA NA TRBJ2-5 13 TRBV6-5
CASRAIATDTQYF TGTGCCAGTCGAGCCATAGCCACAGATACGCAGTATTTT NA NA TRBJ2-3 13 TRBV19
CASSGSGGRRNEQFF TGTGCCAGCAGCGGTAGCGGGGGGAGGAGGAATGAGCAGTTCTTC TRBD2 NA TRBJ2-1 15 TRBV25-1
CASSFRLVRTDF TGTGCCAGCAGTTTTCGGCTAGTGAGGACGGATTTT NA NA TRBJ1-4 12 TRBV12-3/TRBV12-4
CASTWDRGGEQFF TGTGCCAGCACTTGGGACAGGGGTGGGGAGCAGTTCTTC TRBD1 NA TRBJ2-1 13 TRBV6-5
CASSSGSGGYTF TGTGCCAGCAGCTCCGGGTCCGGTGGCTACACCTTC NA NA TRBJ1-2 12 TRBV11-2
CASSPKGRPGGEQYF TGTGCCAGCAGCCCTAAAGGGCGCCCGGGTGGCGAGCAGTACTTC NA few TRBJ2-7 15 TRBV7-9
CASSFGTSGYEQYF TGTGCCAGCAGCTTCGGGACTAGCGGTTACGAGCAGTACTTC TRBD2 NA TRBJ2-7 14 TRBV11-2
CASSPRATNEKLFF TGTGCCAGCAGCCCCCGAGCAACTAATGAAAAACTGTTTTTT NA NA TRBJ1-4 14 TRBV7-2
CASSTTTGPHEQYF TGTGCCAGCAGTACTACAACAGGGCCCCACGAGCAGTACTTC NA NA TRBJ2-7 14 TRBV28
CASSFLSGAGSYGYTF TGTGCCAGCAGCTTCCTGTCAGGGGCAGGGAGCTATGGCTACACCTTC NA NA TRBJ1-2 16 TRBV7-2
CASLTVVNEKLFF TGTGCCAGCCTCACCGTAGTTAATGAAAAACTGTTTTTT NA NA TRBJ1-4 13 TRBV28
CASSAGKTEAFF TGTGCCAGCTCGGCAGGGAAGACTGAAGCTTTCTTT NA NA TRBJ1-1 12 TRBV18
CASSLKAPSGGNYGYTF TGTGCCAGCAGCCTGAAAGCTCCTTCGGGGGGTAACTATGGCTACACCTTC NA NA TRBJ1-2 17 TRBV5-6
CASSFARDETQYF TGCGCCAGCAGCTTTGCTAGGGATGAGACCCAGTACTTC NA NA TRBJ2-5 13 TRBV5-1
CASSQGVGGLSYEQYF TGCGCCAGCAGCCAAGGGGTTGGGGGCCTCTCCTACGAGCAGTACTTC NA NA TRBJ2-7 16 TRBV4-1
CASSLSRGNEKLFF TGTGCCAGCAGTTTGTCCAGGGGAAATGAAAAACTGTTTTTT NA NA TRBJ1-4 14 TRBV27
CASSLGAGGLSGNTIYF TGTGCCAGCAGCTTGGGCGCCGGGGGGCTGTCTGGAAACACCATATATTTT NA NA TRBJ1-3 17 TRBV5-4
CATSDRGGSYTF TGTGCCACCAGTGATCGAGGGGGTAGCTACACCTTC NA NA TRBJ1-2 12 TRBV24-1
CASSPGREGGYEQYF TGTGCCAGCAGCCCCGGACGGGAAGGGGGCTACGAGCAGTACTTC NA NA TRBJ2-7 15 TRBV7-2
CASSQDPSSYEQYF TGCGCCAGCAGCCAAGATCCTAGCTCCTACGAGCAGTACTTC NA NA TRBJ2-7 14 TRBV5-1
CASSEMGDYGYTF TGTGCCAGCAGTGAAATGGGTGACTATGGCTACACCTTC NA NA TRBJ1-2 13 TRBV6-1
CASSTRDRSYEQYF TGTGCCAGCAGCACGCGGGACAGATCCTACGAGCAGTACTTC NA NA TRBJ2-7 14 TRBV5-4
CASGTIAGGRTGELFF TGTGCTAGTGGTACGATAGCGGGGGGGCGCACCGGGGAGCTGTTTTTT TRBD2 NA TRBJ2-2 16 TRBV12-5
CASSEPGQGRQETQYF TGCGCCAGCAGTGAGCCCGGACAGGGGAGGCAAGAGACCCAGTACTTC TRBD1 NA TRBJ2-5 16 TRBV10-2
CASSQALGRDGEQYF TGTGCCAGCAGCCAAGCCCTTGGAAGGGATGGCGAGCAGTACTTC NA NA TRBJ2-7 15 TRBV4-2
CAISELGLRAGNTEAFF TGTGCCATCAGTGAGTTAGGACTCCGGGCAGGGAACACTGAAGCTTTCTTT NA NA TRBJ1-1 17 TRBV10-3
CASSRTQQETQYF TGCGCCAGCAGCCGGACACAACAAGAGACCCAGTACTTC NA NA TRBJ2-5 13 TRBV10-2
CASSSRWGDEQFF TGTGCCAGCAGCTCAAGGTGGGGCGATGAGCAGTTCTTC NA NA TRBJ2-1 13 TRBV7-3
CASRDGTYTGELFF TGTGCCAGCAGGGACGGAACATACACCGGGGAGCTGTTTTTT NA NA TRBJ2-2 14 TRBV6-5
CASSNPDLGYTF TGTGCCAGCAGTAACCCAGACCTGGGCTACACCTTC NA NA TRBJ1-2 12 TRBV6-2/TRBV6-3
CASSLVESSYNSPLHF TGTGCCAGCAGCTTAGTGGAGAGCTCCTATAATTCACCCCTCCACTTT NA NA TRBJ1-6 16 TRBV7-9
CASSQDQNYGYTF TGTGCCAGCAGCCAAGACCAAAACTATGGCTACACCTTC NA few TRBJ1-2 13 TRBV3-1/TRBV3-2
CASSVDGTGSYEQYF TGTGCCAGCAGCGTAGACGGGACGGGCTCCTACGAGCAGTACTTC NA NA TRBJ2-7 15 TRBV9
CASSQDVSASGASYEQYF TGTGCCAGCAGCCAAGATGTTTCGGCTAGCGGGGCCTCCTACGAGCAGTACTTC TRBD2 NA TRBJ2-7 18 TRBV4-2
CASSQTGGINEQYF TGTGCCAGCAGCCAGACAGGGGGCATCAACGAGCAGTACTTC TRBD1 once TRBJ2-7 14 TRBV6-5
CASSFGGNTEAFF TGTGCCAGCAGTTTCGGCGGCAACACTGAAGCTTTCTTT NA NA TRBJ1-1 13 TRBV28
CASSQLGQPQHF TGTGCCAGCAGCCAATTGGGTCAGCCCCAGCATTTT NA NA TRBJ1-5 12 TRBV7-2
CASSYSITGDSPLHF TGTGCCAGCAGTTACTCTATTACAGGGGACTCACCCCTCCACTTT TRBD1 NA TRBJ1-6 15 TRBV6-5